This TCR beta chain was documented in a study of T-cell reconstitution after alpha-beta-depleted transplantation in children. Study-wide results and limits: Roughly two months post-transplant, alpha-beta T cells reportedly originated from several hundred graft clones that had expanded. By one year post-transplant, T-cell counts and diversity largely arose from T cells that were newly produced. Some patients' high day-60 TCRbeta diversity was attributed to recipient cells surviving conditioning.

Germline-derived CDR1 and CDR2 are KGHSH and LQKENI. V lost 8 bases, J lost 3 bases, and 20 bases lay in between. The CDR3 extends over 15 amino acids. Details on this clonotype: Its cognate antigen is unknown.

The library targeted TCRbeta and was prepared with unique molecular identifiers. TCRdb reanalysed the PCR reads using MiXCR and keeps one entry per CDR3 protein. This table has about a million distinct CDR3 sequences, 25% to 30% appearing once. This receptor was identified in a boy in the first two years of life who had a stem cell transplant for SCID, so the T cells may come from the graft donor. Sequenced here: PBMCs, mostly from graft donor cells, sampled 360 days after TCRalphabeta/CD19-depleted stem cell transplant. This chain links TRBV18 with TRBJ2-7; a weak D match, TRBD2 (6 bases). The CDR3 DNA is TGTGCCAGCCACCTGACCGGAGGGTTAATCTACGAGCAGTACTTC. It encodes CASHLTGGLIYEQYF.